A selection of T cell receptor beta chains follows, all from one sample in a study of T-cell memory formation after mild COVID-19. TCRdb called the 5' RACE reads again in MiXCR, with one record for every CDR3 protein. The table includes about half a million distinct CDR3 sequences, roughly 20% detected once. The sample was PBMCs or a T cell subset sorted from them (not recorded which). Receptors originate from an adult woman who had mild COVID-19 (a few samples of this study predate the infection). Cell type and time point are not known. Each CDR3 is given with its conserved first and last residue. Each record gives: V gene, D gene, J gene, clone size, CDR3 DNA, CDR3 protein. The D gene is left open where the match is weak. Only part of the rows carry a size: once, few, many, or a class if the clone is expanded.

V gene: TRBV9; D gene: TRBD2; J gene: TRBJ2-5; clone size: -; CDR3 DNA: TGTGCCAGCAGCGCCAGCGGGGGGGCGGCGGAGACCCAGTACTTC; CDR3 protein: CASSASGGAAETQYF
V gene: TRBV14; D gene: -; J gene: TRBJ2-7; clone size: -; CDR3 DNA: TGTGCCAGCAGCCAGACTTGGACCGAGCAGTACTTC; CDR3 protein: CASSQTWTEQYF
V gene: TRBV28; D gene: TRBD1; J gene: TRBJ2-5; clone size: few; CDR3 DNA: TGTGCCAGCAGCGCGGGACAGGGGAGATTGGAGACCCAGTACTTC; CDR3 protein: CASSAGQGRLETQYF
V gene: TRBV5-1; D gene: -; J gene: TRBJ2-6; clone size: -; CDR3 DNA: TGCGCCAGCAGCCGACAGGCGTACTCTGGGGCCAACGTCCTGACTTTC; CDR3 protein: CASSRQAYSGANVLTF
V gene: TRBV20-1; D gene: TRBD2; J gene: TRBJ2-3; clone size: -; CDR3 DNA: TGCAGTGCTTTTGAGGGTCTAGCGGGCGTGAGCACAGATACGCAGTATTTT; CDR3 protein: CSAFEGLAGVSTDTQYF
V gene: TRBV6-1; D gene: -; J gene: TRBJ2-7; clone size: few; CDR3 DNA: TGTGCCAGTAAGGGGGGTTTGTACGAGCAGTACTTC; CDR3 protein: CASKGGLYEQYF
V gene: TRBV7-2; D gene: TRBD2; J gene: TRBJ2-1; clone size: -; CDR3 DNA: TGTGCCAGCAGCTTAGTAGTGGTTGTACTAGCGGGAGCGAGAGATGAGCAGTTCTTC; CDR3 protein: CASSLVVVVLAGARDEQFF
V gene: TRBV20-1; D gene: -; J gene: TRBJ1-1; clone size: few; CDR3 DNA: TGCAGTGCTAGTCCTACAGGGATGAACACTGAAGCTTTCTTT; CDR3 protein: CSASPTGMNTEAFF
V gene: TRBV20-1; D gene: TRBD1; J gene: TRBJ2-6; clone size: -; CDR3 DNA: TGCAGTGCGGCCTCGGGACAGGCAGTCTCTGGGGCCAACGTCCTGACTTTC; CDR3 protein: CSAASGQAVSGANVLTF
V gene: TRBV5-1; D gene: -; J gene: TRBJ2-7; clone size: -; CDR3 DNA: TGCGCCAGCAGCTTTGGCCAGCGCTCCTACGAGCAGTACTTC; CDR3 protein: CASSFGQRSYEQYF
V gene: TRBV7-8; D gene: -; J gene: TRBJ1-1; clone size: few; CDR3 DNA: TGTGCCAGCAGCCCAGTCGCTGGGCCTGGGGTGAACACTGAAGCTTTCTTT; CDR3 protein: CASSPVAGPGVNTEAFF
V gene: TRBV20-1; D gene: -; J gene: TRBJ2-7; clone size: few; CDR3 DNA: TGCAGTGCCGCGAGAGCGGGCTGGGACTCCTACGAGCAGTACTTC; CDR3 protein: CSAARAGWDSYEQYF
V gene: TRBV7-6; D gene: TRBD2; J gene: TRBJ2-1; clone size: few; CDR3 DNA: TGTGCCAGCAGCTTAACGCCTAGCGGGGGGGCCGGATACAATGAGCAGTTCTTC; CDR3 protein: CASSLTPSGGAGYNEQFF
V gene: TRBV7-3; D gene: -; J gene: TRBJ2-3; clone size: few; CDR3 DNA: TGTGCCAGCAGCTTAACGGGGATAGATACGCAGTATTTT; CDR3 protein: CASSLTGIDTQYF
V gene: TRBV12-3/TRBV12-4; D gene: -; J gene: TRBJ2-4; clone size: few; CDR3 DNA: TGTGCCAGCAGTTTCGGATCGAATAAAAACATTCAGTACTTC; CDR3 protein: CASSFGSNKNIQYF
V gene: TRBV12-3/TRBV12-4; D gene: -; J gene: TRBJ2-7; clone size: -; CDR3 DNA: TGTGCCAGCACCCGGACCTGGGCCTACGAGCAGTACTTC; CDR3 protein: CASTRTWAYEQYF
V gene: TRBV4-3; D gene: TRBD2; J gene: TRBJ2-7; clone size: -; CDR3 DNA: TGCGCCAGCAGCCAAGACTCGGGACTAGCGAACGAGCAGTACTTC; CDR3 protein: CASSQDSGLANEQYF
V gene: TRBV15; D gene: TRBD1; J gene: TRBJ2-3; clone size: -; CDR3 DNA: TGTGCCACCAGCAGGGCCGGACAGGGAGGCACAGATACGCAGTATTTT; CDR3 protein: CATSRAGQGGTDTQYF
V gene: TRBV27; D gene: -; J gene: TRBJ2-3; clone size: -; CDR3 DNA: TGTGCCAGCGATAGTCCGGATACGCAGTATTTT; CDR3 protein: CASDSPDTQYF
V gene: TRBV11-3; D gene: TRBD2; J gene: TRBJ2-1; clone size: -; CDR3 DNA: TGTGCCAGCAGCTTAGTACTAGCGGGGGCGGATGAGCAGTTCTTC; CDR3 protein: CASSLVLAGADEQFF
V gene: TRBV19; D gene: -; J gene: TRBJ2-3; clone size: -; CDR3 DNA: TGTGCCAGTAGTATAGCCGGGACATCAGATACGCAGTATTTT; CDR3 protein: CASSIAGTSDTQYF
V gene: TRBV19; D gene: -; J gene: TRBJ2-7; clone size: -; CDR3 DNA: TGTGCCAGTAAGTCCAACTCCTACGAGCAGTACTTC; CDR3 protein: CASKSNSYEQYF
V gene: TRBV20-1; D gene: TRBD2; J gene: TRBJ2-7; clone size: -; CDR3 DNA: TGCAGTGCCAAACCCGGCGGGAGCGGTGGTTACGAGCAGTACTTC; CDR3 protein: CSAKPGGSGGYEQYF
V gene: TRBV27; D gene: -; J gene: TRBJ1-4; clone size: -; CDR3 DNA: TGTGCCAGCAGTTCTCTCGGGGGAGCTAATGAAAAACTGTTTTTT; CDR3 protein: CASSSLGGANEKLFF
V gene: TRBV10-3; D gene: TRBD1; J gene: TRBJ1-1; clone size: few; CDR3 DNA: TGTGCCATCAGTGAGTCTGAGACAGGGAAGCATACTGAAGCTTTCTTT; CDR3 protein: CAISESETGKHTEAFF
V gene: TRBV5-1; D gene: -; J gene: TRBJ2-7; clone size: -; CDR3 DNA: TGCGCCAGCAGCCCGAAAGGGGGAGCCTCCTACGAGCAGTACTTC; CDR3 protein: CASSPKGGASYEQYF
V gene: TRBV6-1; D gene: -; J gene: TRBJ2-7; clone size: -; CDR3 DNA: TGTGCCAGCAGGCTATCAGGACGATTCTACGAGCAGTACTTC; CDR3 protein: CASRLSGRFYEQYF
V gene: TRBV19; D gene: -; J gene: TRBJ1-5; clone size: few; CDR3 DNA: TGTGCCAGTAGAGGGGCGATCAATCAGCCCCAGCATTTT; CDR3 protein: CASRGAINQPQHF
V gene: TRBV30; D gene: TRBD1; J gene: TRBJ1-1; clone size: -; CDR3 DNA: TGTGCCTGGAGTTCCCCCGGGACAGGGAATATGAACACTGAAGCTTTCTTT; CDR3 protein: CAWSSPGTGNMNTEAFF
V gene: TRBV5-1; D gene: TRBD2; J gene: TRBJ2-5; clone size: many; CDR3 DNA: TGCGCCAGCAGCTTGGCTAGCGGGGTACAAGAGACCCAGTACTTC; CDR3 protein: CASSLASGVQETQYF
V gene: TRBV5-6; D gene: TRBD2; J gene: TRBJ2-3; clone size: -; CDR3 DNA: TGTGCCAGCAGCTTACCGCTAGCGGGGGGGTCAGATACGCAGTATTTT; CDR3 protein: CASSLPLAGGSDTQYF
V gene: TRBV5-6; D gene: TRBD1; J gene: TRBJ2-3; clone size: few; CDR3 DNA: TGTGCCAGCAGCCTAGGGGACAGGGGATCCACAGATACGCAGTATTTT; CDR3 protein: CASSLGDRGSTDTQYF
V gene: TRBV11-3; D gene: TRBD1; J gene: TRBJ1-1; clone size: -; CDR3 DNA: TGTGCCAGCAGCTTACGACAGGGTCAAGCTTTCTTT; CDR3 protein: CASSLRQGQAFF
V gene: TRBV6-2/TRBV6-3; D gene: TRBD1; J gene: TRBJ2-5; clone size: few; CDR3 DNA: TGTGCCAGCAGTTTAAGGACAGGACCCCAAGAGACCCAGTACTTC; CDR3 protein: CASSLRTGPQETQYF
V gene: TRBV7-2; D gene: TRBD2; J gene: TRBJ2-2; clone size: -; CDR3 DNA: TGTGCCAGCAGCTGGTCACCGGGACTAGCGGGGGGTAACACCGGGGAGCTGTTTTTT; CDR3 protein: CASSWSPGLAGGNTGELFF
V gene: TRBV6-1; D gene: -; J gene: TRBJ2-5; clone size: few; CDR3 DNA: TGTGCCAGCGGGGCAGGAGAGACCCAGTACTTC; CDR3 protein: CASGAGETQYF
V gene: TRBV7-2; D gene: -; J gene: TRBJ2-3; clone size: -; CDR3 DNA: TGTGCCGGCTCGCGCAGGGGTCGGCCAGATACGCAGTATTTT; CDR3 protein: CAGSRRGRPDTQYF
V gene: TRBV7-2; D gene: TRBD2; J gene: TRBJ2-3; clone size: -; CDR3 DNA: TGTGCCAGCAGCCTCAAGCGGGGTAGCACAGATACGCAGTATTTT; CDR3 protein: CASSLKRGSTDTQYF
V gene: TRBV6-6; D gene: -; J gene: TRBJ1-2; clone size: -; CDR3 DNA: TGTGCCAGCAGTTACAACCAGGACAACGGCTATGGCTACACCTTC; CDR3 protein: CASSYNQDNGYGYTF
V gene: TRBV12-3/TRBV12-4; D gene: TRBD1; J gene: TRBJ2-7; clone size: -; CDR3 DNA: TGTGCCAGCAGTGGCGACAGGGGGCTTTACTCCTACGAGCAGTACTTC; CDR3 protein: CASSGDRGLYSYEQYF
V gene: TRBV6-5; D gene: TRBD2; J gene: TRBJ2-7; clone size: many; CDR3 DNA: TGTGCCAGCACTCGACTAGCCCGGCCCCCAAGCTCCTACGAGCAGTACTTC; CDR3 protein: CASTRLARPPSSYEQYF
V gene: TRBV27; D gene: -; J gene: TRBJ1-2; clone size: few; CDR3 DNA: TGTGCCAGCAGCCCGATCACCTGGGACCTCTATGGCTACACCTTC; CDR3 protein: CASSPITWDLYGYTF
V gene: TRBV29-1; D gene: -; J gene: TRBJ2-4; clone size: -; CDR3 DNA: TGCAGCGTTGCGTGGACGGGTGGGGACATTCAGTACTTC; CDR3 protein: CSVAWTGGDIQYF
V gene: TRBV20-1; D gene: -; J gene: TRBJ1-1; clone size: -; CDR3 DNA: TGCAGTGCTCAATTCGCCGGGGCTGAAGCTTTCTTT; CDR3 protein: CSAQFAGAEAFF
V gene: TRBV6-4; D gene: TRBD1; J gene: TRBJ2-5; clone size: few; CDR3 DNA: TGTGCCAGCAGTGACCCCCCACAGGGGGCAAGGGAGACCCAGTACTTC; CDR3 protein: CASSDPPQGARETQYF
V gene: TRBV7-6; D gene: -; J gene: TRBJ2-7; clone size: few; CDR3 DNA: TGTGCCAGCAGCCTAGGGGGGGCGGGCTCCTACGAGCAGTACTTC; CDR3 protein: CASSLGGAGSYEQYF
V gene: TRBV9; D gene: TRBD2; J gene: TRBJ2-1; clone size: few; CDR3 DNA: TGTGCCAGCAGCGTAACGAGCGGGGGTTTGAATGAGCAGTTCTTC; CDR3 protein: CASSVTSGGLNEQFF